The 21 T cell receptor beta chains reported below all come from one sample, sequenced in a study of radiotherapy plus CTLA-4 blockade in lung cancer. The method was immunoSEQ multiplex PCR; TCRdb's version includes in-frame clones alone and lacks a portion of them. The sample carries tens of thousands of clones, less than 75% recorded once. The specimen was peripheral blood, collected from a patient treated with radiotherapy plus ipilimumab. The receptors were sampled from a human donor with non-small cell lung cancer whose response to radiotherapy plus ipilimumab could not be evaluated.

The gene calls are TRBV2 and TRBJ2-3; no clear D. CDR1 SNHLY and CDR2 FYNNEI come from the germline V gene. V lost 8 bases and J 4 bases, leaving 13 bases between the germline ends. CDR3 size: 13 residues. DNA for the CDR3: TGTGCCAGCCGCGGATGGCGCGCAGATACGCAGTATTTT. This translates into CASRGWRADTQYF.

This chain uses TRBV30 with TRBJ1-6, with D unresolved. Germline V gene lookup returns CDR1 GTSNPN and CDR2 SVGIG (reference sequence). V lost 4 bases and J lost 0, with 7 bases in between. The CDR3 totals 14 residues. For the CDR3, the DNA is TGTGCCTGGACGGGGAGCTCCTATAATTCACCCCTCCACTTT. Encoded protein: CAWTGSSYNSPLHF. The full variable domain, in which reference TRBV30 and TRBJ1-6 provide the parts outside the CDR3, is SQTIHQWPATLVQPVGSPLSLECTVEGTSNPNLYWYRQAAGRGLQLLFYSVGIGQISSEVPQNLSASRPQDRQFILSSKKLLLSDSGFYLCAWTGSSYNSPLHFGNGTRLTVT.

The chain carries TRBV19 and TRBJ2-7; 9 bases fit TRBD2. The CDR3 sequence is 16 residues long. The V segment lost 1 base and the J segment 3 bases; nucleotides outside the gene matches: 7. Germline V gives CDR1 LNHDA, CDR2 SQIVND (reference sequence). The CDR3 here is CASSIGGLAYFYEQYF. The CDR3 DNA sequence: TGTGCCAGTAGTATAGGTGGACTAGCGTACTTCTACGAGCAGTACTTC.

The rearrangement uses TRBV6-1 and TRBJ1-2, with D uncertain. Trimming removed 6 bases at V and 5 bases at J, with 19 bases between. CDR1 and CDR2 from the germline V gene are MNHNS and SASEGT. The CDR3 spans 15 residues. The CDR3 DNA reads as TGTGCCAGCAGAGTCGTGCCCAACAGCCTATATGGCTACACCTTC. It yields the protein CASRVVPNSLYGYTF.

The V gene is TRBV5-6, the J gene TRBJ2-2; 7 bases line up with TRBD2. The CDR3 contains 16 residues. Trimming removed 0 bases from V and 1 base from J; junction bases left unmatched: 3. Germline-derived CDR1 and CDR2 are SGHDT and YYEEEE. The CDR3: CASSLAGGRNTGELFF. The CDR3 DNA reads TGTGCCAGCAGCTTGGCCGGCGGGAGGAACACCGGGGAGCTGTTTTTT.

The chain's CDR3 is CASSFAYQPQHF. The CDR3, as DNA: TGTGCCAGCAGTTTTGCGTATCAGCCCCAGCATTTT. The chain carries TRBV28 and TRBJ1-5; no definite D call. The CDR3 extends over 12 amino acids. The ends were cut back, 3 bases at V and 5 bases at J, with 5 bases in the middle. CDR1 is MDHEN and CDR2 is SYDVKM in the germline V gene.

As concerns this clone: A junction boundary mismatches the germline segment, possibly from a read error. The chain links TRBV5-5 to TRBJ1-3, with a weak D call TRBD1 (5 bases). CDR1 is SGHKS, CDR2 YYEKEE, per germline (reference sequence). The CDR3 totals 15 residues. CDR3 protein: CASSQGKIVGNTIYF. The CDR3 nucleotides are TGCGCCAGCAGCCAGGGTAAAATAGTTGGAAACACCATATATTTT.

This clone was detected only once. This sequence joins TRBV5-6 and TRBJ1-2; 12 bases fit TRBD1. The trim removed 4 bases at V and 8 bases at J, leaving 6 bases unmatched. CDR1 is SGHDT and CDR2 is YYEEEE in the germline V gene. The CDR3 runs 14 residues. The CDR3 loop reads CASSRDRGLGGYTF. The DNA of the CDR3 is TGTGCCAGCAGCCGGGACAGGGGGCTAGGGGGCTACACCTTC.

Sample share makes this clone medium-sized. Compared with germline, one end of the junction differs, possibly owing to a read error. The rearrangement joins TRBV6-6 to TRBJ2-7; no firm D call. CDR3 length: 11 amino acids. Germline V gives CDR1 MNHNY, CDR2 SVGAGI (reference sequence). The CDR3 reads CASSYSAAWFF. CDR3 nucleotides: TGTGCCAGCAGTTACTCCGCGGCCTGGTTCTTC.

This rearrangement joins TRBV15 to TRBJ2-5; 9 nucleotides align to TRBD1. The length of the CDR3 is 14 residues. Germline CDR1 reads LNHNV; CDR2 reads YYDKDF (reference sequence). V shed 6 bases, J shed 7 bases, and the junction held 9 bases outside the gene matches. The CDR3 DNA reads as TGTGCCACCAGTCTGGACAGGGGCGTTGGGACCCAGTACTTC. It encodes CATSLDRGVGTQYF. Drawing the rest from reference TRBV15 and TRBJ2-5, the complete variable domain is DAMVIQNPRYQVTQFGKPVTLSCSQTLNHNVMYWYQQKSSQAPKLLFHYYDKDFNNEADTPDNFQSRRPNTSFCFLDIRSPGLGDTAMYLCATSLDRGVGTQYFGPGTRLLVL.

V and J are TRBV27 and TRBJ1-5, with D possibly TRBD1 on 6 matching bases. V lost 6 bases and J lost 1, with 13 bases in between. The CDR3 is 15 residues long. CDR1 and CDR2 (germline): MNHEY, SMNVEV (reference sequence). CDR3 sequence reads: CASRTLQGSNQPQHF. CDR3 bases: TGTGCCAGCAGAACTCTTCAGGGGAGCAATCAGCCCCAGCATTTT.

This chain joins TRBV19 and TRBJ2-3, with a possible D match to TRBD1 (6 bases). The CDR3 is 15 amino acids. Germline lookup yields CDR1 LNHDA and CDR2 SQIVND (reference sequence). V gave up 6 bases and J gave up 5 bases, with 18 bases separating them. In DNA form, the CDR3 reads TGTGCCAGTAGACCTAATCAGGGGCGCGGAGATACGCAGTATTTT. It translates to CASRPNQGRGDTQYF.

This clone has more than one count but fewer than ten. The J gene is TRBJ1-1, the V gene TRBV6-4, with TRBD1 as a possible D gene (6 bases). Germline values: CDR1 MRHNA, CDR2 SNTAGT. V lost 6 bases to trimming and J lost 3 bases, with 14 bases between them. This CDR3 has 14 residues. CDR3 residues: CASRGARGDTEAFF. CDR3 DNA: TGTGCCAGCAGGGGGGCCCGGGGCGACACTGAAGCTTTCTTT.

This clone was detected once. The V gene is TRBV5-1, the J gene TRBJ2-5; 10 bases match TRBD1. The germline V gene encodes CDR1 SGHRS and CDR2 YFSETQ. CDR3 length: 14 amino acids. V gave up 4 bases and J gave up 3 bases; unmatched junction bases: 3. CDR3 residues: CASSKTGGEETQYF. In DNA form, the CDR3 reads TGCGCCAGCAGCAAGACAGGGGGCGAAGAGACCCAGTACTTC.

The J gene is TRBJ2-1, the V gene TRBV18, with TRBD2 as a possible D gene (5 bases). The CDR3 contains 15 residues. Germline CDR1 and CDR2: KGHSH and LQKENI. V lost 4 bases to trimming and J lost 6 bases, with 16 bases between them. The CDR3 loop reads CASSLTSYPRNEQFF. The CDR3 region has the DNA TGTGCCAGCTCACTAACTAGTTATCCGCGCAATGAGCAGTTCTTC.

J is TRBJ2-1 and V is TRBV18; 11 bases agree with TRBD2. Germline loops: CDR1 KGHSH, CDR2 LQKENI. The CDR3 runs 19 residues. V lost 3 bases to trimming and J lost 1 base; unmatched junction nucleotides: 11. The CDR3 DNA follows: TGTGCCAGCTCACCCGTAAGGACTAGCGGGTGGTCGTCCTACAATGAGCAGTTCTTC. Protein sequence: CASSPVRTSGWSSYNEQFF.

This clone was seen a few times. The V and J genes are TRBV6-6 and TRBJ1-1; 7 nucleotides align to TRBD1. Per germline, CDR1 MNHNY and CDR2 SVGAGI (reference sequence). This CDR3 contains 15 residues. V dropped 8 bases and J dropped 2; count of bases not matched to a gene: 11. The CDR3 sequence: CASRKTGTVNTEAFF. CDR3 nucleotide sequence: TGTGCCAGCCGCAAAACCGGGACAGTTAACACTGAAGCTTTCTTT.

The chain uses TRBV6-6 and TRBJ2-3; weak D call: TRBD2 (6 bases). CDR1 MNHNY and CDR2 SVGAGI come from the germline V gene (reference sequence). The CDR3 spans 14 residues. V was trimmed by 10 bases and J by 4 bases, leaving 18 bases between them. CDR3 DNA sequence: TGTGCCACCCAGCGGGCGGGATCAGCAGATACGCAGTATTTT. Its protein product is CATQRAGSADTQYF.

V usage is TRBV27 and J usage is TRBJ2-6; 7 bases are shared with TRBD1. Germline V gene sequence: CDR1 MNHEY, CDR2 SMNVEV (reference sequence). V shed 6 bases and J 1 base; nucleotides not matched to a gene: 9. The length of the CDR3 is 17 residues. The CDR3 nucleotides are TGTGCCAGCAGGACAGGGTTAGGTCCTTCTGGGGCCAACGTCCTGACTTTC. It codes for CASRTGLGPSGANVLTF.

This clone was detected only a few times. The chain links TRBV5-5 to TRBJ2-1, with D perhaps matching TRBD1 (5 bases). Germline V gene lookup returns CDR1 SGHKS and CDR2 YYEKEE (reference sequence). V shed 8 bases and J shed 0 bases, with 15 bases lying between them. This CDR3 has 15 amino acids. This chain's CDR3 is CASSSQGASYNEQFF. CDR3 sequence (DNA): TGTGCCAGTTCAAGTCAGGGTGCCTCCTACAATGAGCAGTTCTTC.

This clone has just a few counts. J is TRBJ2-1 and V is TRBV15, with 7 nucleotides matching TRBD2. Trimming took 1 base from V and 9 from J; bases not matched to a gene: 9. This CDR3 contains 15 residues. The germline V gene encodes CDR1 LNHNV and CDR2 YYDKDF (reference sequence). CDR3 sequence reads: CATSRGRIAGGEQFF. In DNA, the CDR3 is TGTGCCACCAGCAGAGGTAGAATAGCGGGCGGTGAGCAGTTCTTC.